The clone carrying this T cell receptor beta chain has just a few counts. The antigen remains undetermined. These data belong to a study of blood T cells in healthy people across ages. Trimming took 2 bases from V and 0 from J; bases not matched to a gene: 9. CDR3 length: 17 amino acids. Germline-derived CDR1 and CDR2 are MNHEY and SVGAGI. A J-beta primer mix and a sample-barcoded 5' primer were used in a second PCR of roughly 7 to 12 cycles. TCRdb re-derived calls from the 5' RACE reads in MiXCR, one entry per CDR3 protein. Here the sample spans some 1 million distinct CDR3 sequences, under 55% being singletons. General study findings and limits: Aged donors had fewer naive CD4+ cells and lower diversity than long-lived donors.

Sequencing was done on a sample of blood. The TCR comes from a woman in her fifties or sixties in good health. This rearrangement joins TRBV6-5 to TRBJ1-1; TRBD1 aligns across 7 bases. The CDR3 DNA reads as TGTGCCAGCAGTTACCATCTACAGGGGAGGGTGAACACTGAAGCTTTCTTT. Protein product: CASSYHLQGRVNTEAFF.